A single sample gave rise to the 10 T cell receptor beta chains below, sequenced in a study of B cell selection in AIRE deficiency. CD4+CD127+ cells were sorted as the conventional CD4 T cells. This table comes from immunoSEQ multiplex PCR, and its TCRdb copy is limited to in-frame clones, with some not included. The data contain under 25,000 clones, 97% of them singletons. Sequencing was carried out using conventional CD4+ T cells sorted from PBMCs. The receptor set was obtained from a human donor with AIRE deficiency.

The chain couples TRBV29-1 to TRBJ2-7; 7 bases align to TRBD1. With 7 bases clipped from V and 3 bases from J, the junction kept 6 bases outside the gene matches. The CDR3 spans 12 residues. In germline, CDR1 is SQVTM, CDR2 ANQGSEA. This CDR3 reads CSARDRDYEQYF. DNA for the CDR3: TGCAGCGCCCGGGACAGAGACTACGAGCAGTACTTC.

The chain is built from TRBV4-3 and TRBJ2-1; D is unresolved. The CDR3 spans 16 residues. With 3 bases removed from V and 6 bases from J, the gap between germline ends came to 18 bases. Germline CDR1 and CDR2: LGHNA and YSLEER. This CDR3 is CASSHRFELRANEQFF. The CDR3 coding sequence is TGCGCCAGCAGCCACCGTTTCGAACTCCGGGCCAATGAGCAGTTCTTC.

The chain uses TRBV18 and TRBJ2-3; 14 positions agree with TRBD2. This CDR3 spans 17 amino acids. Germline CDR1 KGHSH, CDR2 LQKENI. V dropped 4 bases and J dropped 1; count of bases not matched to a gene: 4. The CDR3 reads CASSLGTSGSGTDTQYF. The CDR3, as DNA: TGTGCCAGCTCACTAGGGACTAGCGGGAGTGGCACAGATACGCAGTATTTT.

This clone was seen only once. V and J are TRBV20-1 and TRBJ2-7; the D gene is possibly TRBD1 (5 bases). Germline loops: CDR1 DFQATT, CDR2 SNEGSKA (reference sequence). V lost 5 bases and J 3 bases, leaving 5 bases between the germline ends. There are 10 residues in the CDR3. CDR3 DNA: TGCAGTGCTGGACACTACGAGCAGTACTTC. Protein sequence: CSAGHYEQYF.

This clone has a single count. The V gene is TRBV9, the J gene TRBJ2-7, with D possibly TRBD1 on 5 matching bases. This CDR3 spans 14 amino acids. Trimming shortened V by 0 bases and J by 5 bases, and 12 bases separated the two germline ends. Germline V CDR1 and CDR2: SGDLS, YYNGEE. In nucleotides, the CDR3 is TGTGCCAGCAGCGTAGCTTCGGCAGGGAACGAGCAGTACTTC. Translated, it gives CASSVASAGNEQYF. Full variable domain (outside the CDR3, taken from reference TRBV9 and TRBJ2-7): DSGVTQTPKHLITATGQRVTLRCSPRSGDLSVYWYQQSLDQGLQFLIQYYNGEERAKGNILERFSAQQFPDLHSELNLSSLELGDSALYFCASSVASAGNEQYFGPGTRLTVT.

This CDR3 reads CASSPGLAAHEQFF. The CDR3 coding sequence is TGTGCCAGCAGCCCGGGACTAGCGGCGCATGAGCAGTTCTTC. This chain links TRBV13 with TRBJ2-1; 11 bases line up with TRBD2. Germline lookup yields CDR1 PRHDT and CDR2 FYEKMQ (reference sequence). V dropped 5 bases and J dropped 8; count of bases not matched to a gene: 5. CDR3 size: 14 residues.

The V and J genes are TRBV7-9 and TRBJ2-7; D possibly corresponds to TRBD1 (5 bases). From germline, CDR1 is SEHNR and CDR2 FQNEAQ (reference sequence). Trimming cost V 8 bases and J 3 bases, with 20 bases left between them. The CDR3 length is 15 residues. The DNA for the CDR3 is TGTGCCAGCTCAGCCAGGGCAGGGAACGGCTACGAGCAGTACTTC. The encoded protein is CASSARAGNGYEQYF.

The CDR3 DNA sequence: TGTGCCAGCAGCCCTTTAGCGGGAGCCCACCCCAATGAGCAGTTCTTC. This sequence encodes CASSPLAGAHPNEQFF. This chain uses TRBV5-6 with TRBJ2-1, with TRBD2 matching over 9 bases. The V gene's germline CDR1 is SGHDT and CDR2 YYEEEE. This CDR3 has 16 amino acids. Unmatched junction bases numbered 11, after V lost 4 bases and J lost 6 bases.

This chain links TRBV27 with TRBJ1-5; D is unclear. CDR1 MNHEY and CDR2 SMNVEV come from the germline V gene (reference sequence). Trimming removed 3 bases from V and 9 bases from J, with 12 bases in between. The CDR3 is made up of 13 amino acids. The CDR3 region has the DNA TGTGCCAGCAGTTTGTGGGCAGGCGGGCCCCAGCATTTT. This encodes CASSLWAGGPQHF.

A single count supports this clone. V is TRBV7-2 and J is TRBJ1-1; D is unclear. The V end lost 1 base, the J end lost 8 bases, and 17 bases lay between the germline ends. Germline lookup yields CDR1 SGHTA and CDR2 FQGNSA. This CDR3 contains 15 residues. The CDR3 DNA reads TGTGCCAGCAGCTTAGGTCACAGAAGTCTAACGGAAGCTTTCTTT. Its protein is CASSLGHRSLTEAFF.